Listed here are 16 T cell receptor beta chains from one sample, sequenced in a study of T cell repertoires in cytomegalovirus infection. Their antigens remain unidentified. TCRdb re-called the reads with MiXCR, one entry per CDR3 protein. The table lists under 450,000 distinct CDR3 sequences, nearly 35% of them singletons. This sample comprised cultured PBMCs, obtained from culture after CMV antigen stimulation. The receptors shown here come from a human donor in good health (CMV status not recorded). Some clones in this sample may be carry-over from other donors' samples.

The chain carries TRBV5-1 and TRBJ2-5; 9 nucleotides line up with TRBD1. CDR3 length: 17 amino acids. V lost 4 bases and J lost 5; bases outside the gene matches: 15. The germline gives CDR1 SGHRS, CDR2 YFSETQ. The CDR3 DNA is TGCGCCAGCAGCCCGGCCACAGGGGGCTACGGACAGGAGACCCAGTACTTC. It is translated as CASSPATGGYGQETQYF. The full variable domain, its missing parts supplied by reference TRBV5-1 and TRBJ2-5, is KAGVTQTPRYLIKTRGQQVTLSCSPISGHRSVSWYQQTPGQGLQFLFEYFSETQRNKGNFPGRFSGRQFSNSRSEMNVSTLELGDSALYLCASSPATGGYGQETQYFGPGTRLLVL.

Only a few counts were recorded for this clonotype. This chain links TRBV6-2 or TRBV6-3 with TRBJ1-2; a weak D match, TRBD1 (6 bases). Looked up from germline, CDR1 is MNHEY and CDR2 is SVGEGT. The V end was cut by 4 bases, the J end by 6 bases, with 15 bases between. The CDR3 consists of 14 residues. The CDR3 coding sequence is TGTGCCAGCAGTTCGGCCAGGGACATCCATGGCTACACCTTC. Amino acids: CASSSARDIHGYTF.

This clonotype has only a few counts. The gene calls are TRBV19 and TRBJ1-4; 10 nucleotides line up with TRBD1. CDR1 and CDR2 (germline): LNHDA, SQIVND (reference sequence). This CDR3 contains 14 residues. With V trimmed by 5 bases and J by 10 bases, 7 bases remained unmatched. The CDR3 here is CASSGTGVSRKLFF. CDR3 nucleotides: TGTGCCAGTAGTGGGACAGGGGTTTCGCGAAAACTGTTTTTT.

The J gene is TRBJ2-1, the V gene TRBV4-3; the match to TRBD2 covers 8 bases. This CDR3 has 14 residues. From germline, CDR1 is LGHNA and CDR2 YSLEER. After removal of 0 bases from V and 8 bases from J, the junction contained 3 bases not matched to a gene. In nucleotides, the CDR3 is TGCGCCAGCAGCCAAGATCGGGAGGGGGATGAGCAGTTCTTC. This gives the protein CASSQDREGDEQFF.

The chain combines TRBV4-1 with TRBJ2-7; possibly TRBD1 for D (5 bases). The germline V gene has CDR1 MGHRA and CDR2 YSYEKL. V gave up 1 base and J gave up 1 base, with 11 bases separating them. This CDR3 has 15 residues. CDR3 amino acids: CASSQGGRASYEQYF. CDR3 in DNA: TGCGCCAGCAGCCAAGGCGGCAGGGCTTCCTACGAGCAGTACTTC.

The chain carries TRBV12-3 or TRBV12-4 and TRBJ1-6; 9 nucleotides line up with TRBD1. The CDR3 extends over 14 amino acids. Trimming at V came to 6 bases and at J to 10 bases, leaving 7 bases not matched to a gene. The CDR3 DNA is TGTGCCAGCAGACGGGACAGGGCCCGGTCACCCCTCCACTTT. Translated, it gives CASRRDRARSPLHF.

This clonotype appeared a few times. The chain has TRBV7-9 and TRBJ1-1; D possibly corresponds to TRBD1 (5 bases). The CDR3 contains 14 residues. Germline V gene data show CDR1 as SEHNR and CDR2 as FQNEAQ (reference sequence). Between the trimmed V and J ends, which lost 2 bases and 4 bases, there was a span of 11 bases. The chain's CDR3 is CASSLQGRGTEAFF. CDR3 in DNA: TGTGCCAGCAGCTTACAGGGCCGGGGCACTGAAGCTTTCTTT.

In DNA form, the CDR3 reads TGTGCCAGCAGCCGACTACAGGGGACAGATACGCAGTATTTT. As protein: CASSRLQGTDTQYF. The chain employs TRBV7-2 and TRBJ2-3; 7 nucleotides align to TRBD1. This CDR3 contains 14 residues. Trimming took 5 bases from V and 3 from J; bases not matched to a gene: 5. CDR1 SGHTA and CDR2 FQGNSA come from the germline V gene.

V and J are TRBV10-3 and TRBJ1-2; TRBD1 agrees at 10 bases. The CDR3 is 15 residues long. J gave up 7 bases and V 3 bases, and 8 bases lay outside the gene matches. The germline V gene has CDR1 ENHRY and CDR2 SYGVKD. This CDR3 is CAISDRDRGSSGYTF. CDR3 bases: TGTGCCATCAGTGACCGGGACAGGGGATCGAGTGGCTACACCTTC.

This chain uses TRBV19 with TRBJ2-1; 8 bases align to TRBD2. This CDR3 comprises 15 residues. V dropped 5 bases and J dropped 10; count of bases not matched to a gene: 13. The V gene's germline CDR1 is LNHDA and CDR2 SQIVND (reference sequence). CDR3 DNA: TGTGCCAGTAGTGATCGACTAGCGCCCGCCGGGGAGCAGTTCTTC. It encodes CASSDRLAPAGEQFF.

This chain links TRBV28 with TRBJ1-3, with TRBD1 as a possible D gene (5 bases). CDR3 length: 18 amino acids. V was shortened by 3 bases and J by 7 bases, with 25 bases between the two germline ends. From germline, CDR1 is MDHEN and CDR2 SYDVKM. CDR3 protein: CASSFVSRGVGVVNTIYF. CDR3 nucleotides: TGTGCCAGCAGTTTTGTCTCGCGCGGGGTGGGGGTTGTCAACACCATATATTTT.

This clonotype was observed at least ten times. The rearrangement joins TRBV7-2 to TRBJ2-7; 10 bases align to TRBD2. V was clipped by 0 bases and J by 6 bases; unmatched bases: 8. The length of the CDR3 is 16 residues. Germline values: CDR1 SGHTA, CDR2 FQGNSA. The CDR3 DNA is TGTGCCAGCAGCTTAGCCCCGGTAGCGGGAGGACTCGAGCAGTACTTC. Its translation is CASSLAPVAGGLEQYF.

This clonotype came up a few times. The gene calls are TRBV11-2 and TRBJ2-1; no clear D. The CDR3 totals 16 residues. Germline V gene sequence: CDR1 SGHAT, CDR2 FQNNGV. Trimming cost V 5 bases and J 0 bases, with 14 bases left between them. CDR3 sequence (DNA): TGTGCCAGCAGCCCGATCTATCGCCTCTCCTACAATGAGCAGTTCTTC. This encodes CASSPIYRLSYNEQFF.

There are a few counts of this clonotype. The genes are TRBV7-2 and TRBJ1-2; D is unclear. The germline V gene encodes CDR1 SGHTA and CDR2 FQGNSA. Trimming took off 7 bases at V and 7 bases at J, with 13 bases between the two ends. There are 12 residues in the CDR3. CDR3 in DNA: TGTGCCAGCACCCTTTCCGGGGTTGGCTACACCTTC. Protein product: CASTLSGVGYTF.

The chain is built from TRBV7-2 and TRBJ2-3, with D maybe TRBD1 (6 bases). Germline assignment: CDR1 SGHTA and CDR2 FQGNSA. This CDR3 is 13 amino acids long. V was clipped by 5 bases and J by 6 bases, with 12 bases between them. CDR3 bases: TGTGCCAGCAGCCAAGTGGGGGCGGATACGCAGTATTTT. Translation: CASSQVGADTQYF.

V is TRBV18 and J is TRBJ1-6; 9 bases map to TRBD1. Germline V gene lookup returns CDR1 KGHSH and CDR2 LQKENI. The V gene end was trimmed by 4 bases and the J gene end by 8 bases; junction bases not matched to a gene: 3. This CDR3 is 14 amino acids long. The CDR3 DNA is TGTGCCAGCTCACGAGACAGGGGGGATTCACCCCTCCACTTT. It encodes CASSRDRGDSPLHF.